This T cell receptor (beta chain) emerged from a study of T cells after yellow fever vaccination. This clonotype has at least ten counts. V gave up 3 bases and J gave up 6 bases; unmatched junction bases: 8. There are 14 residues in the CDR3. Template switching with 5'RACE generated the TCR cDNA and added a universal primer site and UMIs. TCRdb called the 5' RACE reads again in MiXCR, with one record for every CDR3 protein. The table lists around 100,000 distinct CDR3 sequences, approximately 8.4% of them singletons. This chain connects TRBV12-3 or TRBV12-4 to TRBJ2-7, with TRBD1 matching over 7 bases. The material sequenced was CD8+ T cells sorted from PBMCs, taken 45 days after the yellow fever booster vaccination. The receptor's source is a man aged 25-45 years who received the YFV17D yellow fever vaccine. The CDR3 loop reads CASSLSLQGLEQYF. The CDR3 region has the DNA TGTGCCAGCAGTTTGTCCTTACAGGGGCTCGAGCAGTACTTC.